These T cell receptor beta chains were read from a single sample in a study of CD8+ T cells in alopecia areata. The data were produced by immunoSEQ multiplex PCR, yet TCRdb's version contains in-frame clones alone and is incomplete. The data contain about 150,000 clones, more than 40% of them singletons. Sequencing used CD4+ T cells sorted from blood. Receptors were obtained from a human donor with alopecia areata. Both conserved end residues are part of each CDR3. A D gene is named only where the DNA matches it firmly. Only part of the rows carry a size: once, few, many, or a class if the clone is expanded.

D gene	V gene	clone size	J gene	CDR3 DNA	CDR3 protein
-	TRBV19	few	TRBJ2-7	TGTGCCAGTAGTTCCCTCGTGGCAGGGGCCGAGCAGTACTTC	CASSSLVAGAEQYF
TRBD1	TRBV2	-	TRBJ2-1	TGTGCCAGCAAAGGGACAGGGTCCTACAATGAGCAGTTCTTC	CASKGTGSYNEQFF
-	TRBV6-1	-	TRBJ2-5	TGTGCCAGCACCCTCAGGGCCGCGGGGGAGACCCAGTACTTC	CASTLRAAGETQYF
-	TRBV28	-	TRBJ2-7	TGTGCCAGCAGTTCCATAGGGTTGGGTCCTAAAATGGTAGACGAGCAGTACTTC	CASSSIGLGPKMVDEQYF
-	TRBV29-1	few	TRBJ2-6	TGCAGCGTTGGAAGCGCTGGGGCCAACGTCCTGACTTTC	CSVGSAGANVLTF
TRBD2	TRBV5-1	once	TRBJ2-1	TGCGCCAGCAGCTCGGGACTAGCGGGAGTAAATGAGCAGTTCTTC	CASSSGLAGVNEQFF
TRBD2	TRBV4-2	-	TRBJ2-1	TGTGCCAGCAGCCAAGATCTAGCGGGAGGCTACAATGAGCAGTTCTTC	CASSQDLAGGYNEQFF
TRBD2	TRBV4-1	-	TRBJ2-3	TGCGCCAGCAGCTACCGGGGTACTAGCGGCACAGATACGCAGTATTTT	CASSYRGTSGTDTQYF
TRBD1	TRBV30	-	TRBJ2-2	TGTGCCTGGAGGACAGGGGTTCTGTCCGGGGAGCTGTTTTTT	CAWRTGVLSGELFF
TRBD2	TRBV14	-	TRBJ2-7	TGTGCCAGCAGCCAAGAGTCTCGCGGGAGATCCGTCGGCGAGCAGTACTTC	CASSQESRGRSVGEQYF
-	TRBV7-9	-	TRBJ1-2	TGTGCCAGCAGCTGGACCTCAGGGCACTATGGCTACACCTTC	CASSWTSGHYGYTF
-	TRBV30	-	TRBJ2-1	TGTGCCTGGAGTGCAACTATTAACAATGAGCAGTTCTTC	CAWSATINNEQFF
TRBD1	TRBV7-9	once	TRBJ1-2	TGTGCCAGCAGCTATCCGACAGGGGTACAATATGGCTACACCTTC	CASSYPTGVQYGYTF
TRBD1	TRBV5-1	few	TRBJ1-3	TGCGCCAGCAGCTTGGCAGGGGGCGGAAACACCATATATTTT	CASSLAGGGNTIYF
TRBD2	TRBV28	few	TRBJ2-1	TGTGCCAGCAGTTTCTGGGCGGGGGTAGGGGAGCAGTTCTTC	CASSFWAGVGEQFF
TRBD1	TRBV5-1	-	TRBJ2-5	TGCGCCAGCAGCGCTTGGACAGGGCGAGAGACCCAGTACTTC	CASSAWTGRETQYF
-	TRBV6-5	-	TRBJ1-5	TGTGCCAGCAGTTCTGCAAGCCAACTATACAATCAGCCCCAGCATTTT	CASSSASQLYNQPQHF
-	TRBV29-1	-	TRBJ1-1	TGCAGCGCCGCGGGGGCGACAGTGGATAAGGCTGAAGCTTTCTTT	CSAAGATVDKAEAFF
TRBD2	TRBV5-1	-	TRBJ2-2	TGCGCCAGCAGCTTGACCGGACTAGCGGGGAACACCGGGGAGCTGTTTTTT	CASSLTGLAGNTGELFF
-	TRBV7-9	-	TRBJ1-1	TGTGCCAGCAGCTTATATTCGTCCTCTAAGAACACTGAAGCTTTCTTT	CASSLYSSSKNTEAFF
-	TRBV28	few	TRBJ1-5	TGTGCCAGCAGTGCGAGGCAGCTAAGCAATCAGCCCCAGCATTTT	CASSARQLSNQPQHF
-	TRBV7-8	-	TRBJ2-7	TGTGCCAGCAGCTTAGAGGCTAGGAGCTCCTACGAGCAGTACTTC	CASSLEARSSYEQYF
-	TRBV28	few	TRBJ2-7	TGTGCCGGGATGTCTCGATCGAGCTCCTACGAGCAGTACTTC	CAGMSRSSSYEQYF
-	TRBV7-9	-	TRBJ2-1	TGTGCCAGCAGCTTAGGAGGGACCTCCCGCATCGAGCAGTTCTTC	CASSLGGTSRIEQFF
TRBD2	TRBV6-5	-	TRBJ2-7	TGTGCCAGCAGTTACAGCGCTAGCGGCCCCTACGAGCAGTACTTC	CASSYSASGPYEQYF
-	TRBV10-3	few	TRBJ2-5	TGTGCCATCAGTGAGTCGAGAGGCGAGACCCAGTACTTC	CAISESRGETQYF